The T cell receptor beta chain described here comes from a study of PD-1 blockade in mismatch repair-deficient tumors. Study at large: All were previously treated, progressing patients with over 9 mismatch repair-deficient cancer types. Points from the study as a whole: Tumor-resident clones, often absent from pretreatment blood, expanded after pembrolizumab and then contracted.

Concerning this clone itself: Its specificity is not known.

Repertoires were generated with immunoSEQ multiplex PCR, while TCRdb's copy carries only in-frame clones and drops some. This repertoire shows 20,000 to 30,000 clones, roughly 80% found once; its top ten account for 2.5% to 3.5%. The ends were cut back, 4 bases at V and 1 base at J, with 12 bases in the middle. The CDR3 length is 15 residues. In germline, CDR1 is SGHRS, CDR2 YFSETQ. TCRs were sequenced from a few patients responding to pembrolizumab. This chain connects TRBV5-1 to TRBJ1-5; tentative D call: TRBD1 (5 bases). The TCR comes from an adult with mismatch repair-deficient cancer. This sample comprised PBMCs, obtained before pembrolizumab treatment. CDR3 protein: CASSPGRGSNQPQHF. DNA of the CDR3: TGCGCCAGCAGCCCCGGACGGGGGAGCAATCAGCCCCAGCATTTT.